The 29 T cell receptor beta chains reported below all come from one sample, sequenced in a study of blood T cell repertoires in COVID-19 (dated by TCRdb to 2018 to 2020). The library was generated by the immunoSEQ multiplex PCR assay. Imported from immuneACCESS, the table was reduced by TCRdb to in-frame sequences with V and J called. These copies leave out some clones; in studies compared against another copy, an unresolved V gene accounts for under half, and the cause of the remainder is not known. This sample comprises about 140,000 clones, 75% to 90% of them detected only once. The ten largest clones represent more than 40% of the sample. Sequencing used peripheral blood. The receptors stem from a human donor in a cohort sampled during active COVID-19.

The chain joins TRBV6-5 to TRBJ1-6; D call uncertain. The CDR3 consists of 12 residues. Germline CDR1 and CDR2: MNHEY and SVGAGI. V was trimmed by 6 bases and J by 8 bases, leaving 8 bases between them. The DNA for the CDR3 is TGTGCCAGCAGAACGGGAGATTCACCCCTCCACTTT. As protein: CASRTGDSPLHF.

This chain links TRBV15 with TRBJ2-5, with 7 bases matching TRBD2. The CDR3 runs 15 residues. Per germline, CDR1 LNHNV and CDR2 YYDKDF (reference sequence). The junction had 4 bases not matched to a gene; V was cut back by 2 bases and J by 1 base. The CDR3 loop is CATSRRGGSQETQYF. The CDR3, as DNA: TGTGCCACCAGCAGACGGGGCGGGAGCCAAGAGACCCAGTACTTC.

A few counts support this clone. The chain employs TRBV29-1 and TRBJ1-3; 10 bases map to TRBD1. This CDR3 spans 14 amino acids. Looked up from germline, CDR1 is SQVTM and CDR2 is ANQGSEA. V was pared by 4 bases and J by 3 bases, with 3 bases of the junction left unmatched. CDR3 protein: CSVGTGGIGNTIYF. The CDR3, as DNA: TGCAGCGTTGGGACAGGGGGGATTGGAAACACCATATATTTT.

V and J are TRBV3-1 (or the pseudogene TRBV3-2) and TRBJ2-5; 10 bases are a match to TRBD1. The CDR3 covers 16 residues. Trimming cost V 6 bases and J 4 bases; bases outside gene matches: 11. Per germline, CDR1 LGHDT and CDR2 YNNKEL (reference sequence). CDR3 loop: CASSRLRDRGGETQYF. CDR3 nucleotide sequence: TGTGCCAGCAGTCGCCTCCGGGACAGGGGTGGAGAGACCCAGTACTTC.

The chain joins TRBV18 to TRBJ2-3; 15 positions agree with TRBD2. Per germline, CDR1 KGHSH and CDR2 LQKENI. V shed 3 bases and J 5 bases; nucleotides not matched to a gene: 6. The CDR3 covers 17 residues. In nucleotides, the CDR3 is TGTGCCAGCTCACCGAGGACTAGCGGGAGGGCCAAAGATACGCAGTATTTT. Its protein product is CASSPRTSGRAKDTQYF.

In DNA, the CDR3 is TGTGCCACCCGTCACTATCAGGGTAATGGCTACACCTTC. Protein: CATRHYQGNGYTF. This chain connects TRBV10-3 to TRBJ1-2, with D perhaps matching TRBD1 (5 bases). The V end lost 10 bases, the J end lost 6 bases, and 18 bases lay between the germline ends. This CDR3 has 13 amino acids. Germline assignment: CDR1 ENHRY and CDR2 SYGVKD.

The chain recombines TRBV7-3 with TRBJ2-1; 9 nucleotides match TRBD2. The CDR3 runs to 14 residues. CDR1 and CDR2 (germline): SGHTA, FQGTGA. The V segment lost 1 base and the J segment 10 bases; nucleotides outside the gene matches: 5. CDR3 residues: CASSLIARGGEQFF. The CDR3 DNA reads TGTGCCAGCAGCTTAATAGCGCGGGGGGGAGAGCAGTTCTTC.

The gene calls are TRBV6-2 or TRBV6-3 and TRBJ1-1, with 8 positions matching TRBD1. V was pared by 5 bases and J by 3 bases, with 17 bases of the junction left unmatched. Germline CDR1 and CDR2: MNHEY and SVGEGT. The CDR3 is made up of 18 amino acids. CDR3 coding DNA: TGTGCCAGCAGTCCGTCCTTTGCCAGGGGGCGATTAGACACTGAAGCTTTCTTT. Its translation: CASSPSFARGRLDTEAFF.

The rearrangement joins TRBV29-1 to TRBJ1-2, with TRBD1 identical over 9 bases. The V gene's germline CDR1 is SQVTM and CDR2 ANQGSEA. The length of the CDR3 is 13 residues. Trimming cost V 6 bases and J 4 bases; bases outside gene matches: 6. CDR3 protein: CSVAGTGIYGYTF. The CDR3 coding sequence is TGCAGCGTGGCCGGGACAGGGATCTATGGCTACACCTTC.

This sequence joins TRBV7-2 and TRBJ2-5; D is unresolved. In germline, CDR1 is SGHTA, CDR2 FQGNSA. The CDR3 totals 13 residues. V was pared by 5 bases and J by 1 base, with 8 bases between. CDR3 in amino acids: CASSPSSQETQYF. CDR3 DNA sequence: TGTGCCAGCAGCCCCTCCAGCCAAGAGACCCAGTACTTC.

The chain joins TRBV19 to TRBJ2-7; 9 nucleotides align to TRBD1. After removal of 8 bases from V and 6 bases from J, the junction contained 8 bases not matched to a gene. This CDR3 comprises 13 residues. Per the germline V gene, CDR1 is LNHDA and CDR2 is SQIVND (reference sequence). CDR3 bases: TGTGCCAGTTCTGGGACAGGGATGGGCGAGCAGTACTTC. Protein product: CASSGTGMGEQYF.

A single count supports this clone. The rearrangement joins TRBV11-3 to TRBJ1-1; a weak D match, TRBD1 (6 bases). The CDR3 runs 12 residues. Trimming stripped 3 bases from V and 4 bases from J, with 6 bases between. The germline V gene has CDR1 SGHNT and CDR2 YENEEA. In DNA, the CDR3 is TGTGCCAGCAGCTTGGGGGCCACTGAAGCTTTCTTT. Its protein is CASSLGATEAFF.

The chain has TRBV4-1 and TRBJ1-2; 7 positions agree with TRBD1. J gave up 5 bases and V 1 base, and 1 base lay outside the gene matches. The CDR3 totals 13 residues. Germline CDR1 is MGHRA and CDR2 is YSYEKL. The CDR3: CASSQGDSYGYTF. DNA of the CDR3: TGCGCCAGCAGCCAAGGGGACAGTTATGGCTACACCTTC.

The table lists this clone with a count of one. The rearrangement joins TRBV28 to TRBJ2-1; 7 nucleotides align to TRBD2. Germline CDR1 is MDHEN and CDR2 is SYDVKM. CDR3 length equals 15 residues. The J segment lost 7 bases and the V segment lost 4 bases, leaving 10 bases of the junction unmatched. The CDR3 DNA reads TGTGCCAGCAGTTCCACCGGGGCGGGGGTTAATGAGCAGTTCTTC. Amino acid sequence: CASSSTGAGVNEQFF.

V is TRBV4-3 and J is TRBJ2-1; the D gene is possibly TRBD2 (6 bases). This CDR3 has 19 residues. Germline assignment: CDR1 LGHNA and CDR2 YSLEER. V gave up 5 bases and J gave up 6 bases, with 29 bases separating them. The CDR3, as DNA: TGCGCCAGCAGCAAGGGTTTGGGGGTAGGGAGCGGGTCCGCCAATGAGCAGTTCTTC. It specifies CASSKGLGVGSGSANEQFF.

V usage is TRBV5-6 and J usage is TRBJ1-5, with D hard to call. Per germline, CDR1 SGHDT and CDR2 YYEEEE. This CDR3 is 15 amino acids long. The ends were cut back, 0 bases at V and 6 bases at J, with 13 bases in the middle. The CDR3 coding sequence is TGTGCCAGCAGCTTGGGATGGGGAGGAGGTCAGCCCCAGCATTTT. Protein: CASSLGWGGGQPQHF.

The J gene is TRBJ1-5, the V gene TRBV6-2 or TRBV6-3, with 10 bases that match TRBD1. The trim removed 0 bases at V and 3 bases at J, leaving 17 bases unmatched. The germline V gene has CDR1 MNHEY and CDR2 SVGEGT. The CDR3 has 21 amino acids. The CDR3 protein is CASSYSTGLPGQGILNQPQHF. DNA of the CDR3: TGTGCCAGCAGTTACTCTACAGGACTACCGGGACAGGGGATACTCAATCAGCCCCAGCATTTT.

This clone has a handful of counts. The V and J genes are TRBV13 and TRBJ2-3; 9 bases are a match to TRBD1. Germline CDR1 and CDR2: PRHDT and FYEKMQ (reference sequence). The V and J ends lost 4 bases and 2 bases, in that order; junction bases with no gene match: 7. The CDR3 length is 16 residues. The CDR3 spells CASSSAGTGYTDTQYF. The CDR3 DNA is TGTGCCAGCAGCTCGGCCGGGACAGGGTACACAGATACGCAGTATTTT.

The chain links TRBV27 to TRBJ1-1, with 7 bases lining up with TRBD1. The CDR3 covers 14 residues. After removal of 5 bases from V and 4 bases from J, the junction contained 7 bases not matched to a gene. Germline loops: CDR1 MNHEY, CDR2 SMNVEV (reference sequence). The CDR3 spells CASSPGGWGTEAFF. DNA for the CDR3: TGTGCCAGCAGTCCAGGGGGTTGGGGCACTGAAGCTTTCTTT.

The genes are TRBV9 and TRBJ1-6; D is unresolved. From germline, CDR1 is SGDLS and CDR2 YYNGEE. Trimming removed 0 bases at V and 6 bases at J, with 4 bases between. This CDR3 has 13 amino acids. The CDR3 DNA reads TGTGCCAGCAGCGTAGGAGTTAATTCACCCCTCCACTTT. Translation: CASSVGVNSPLHF.

The CDR3 region has the DNA TGTGCCAGTACCCCGACAGGACTTAACTATGGCTACACCTTC. Residues: CASTPTGLNYGYTF. The V call is TRBV19, the J call TRBJ1-2; a possible D gene is TRBD1 (6 bases). The CDR3 has 14 amino acids. Germline lookup yields CDR1 LNHDA and CDR2 SQIVND (reference sequence). Trimming stripped 7 bases from V and 1 base from J, with 13 bases between.

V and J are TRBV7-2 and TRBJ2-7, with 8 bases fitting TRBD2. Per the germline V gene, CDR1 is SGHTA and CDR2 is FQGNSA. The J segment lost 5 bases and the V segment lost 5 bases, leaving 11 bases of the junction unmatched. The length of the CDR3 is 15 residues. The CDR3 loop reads CASSPPGGPGNEQYV. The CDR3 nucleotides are TGTGCCAGCAGCCCACCGGGAGGGCCAGGGAACGAGCAGTACGTC.

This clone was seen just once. The CDR3 DNA reads as TGTGCCAGTTCGTACATGGTCAAGGAGGGGTACACCTTC. This codes for CASSYMVKEGYTF. The J gene is TRBJ1-2, the V gene TRBV2, with D perhaps matching TRBD1 (5 bases). The CDR3 covers 13 residues. The germline CDR1 and CDR2 sequences are SNHLY and FYNNEI. Trimming removed 9 bases from V and 11 bases from J, with 22 bases in between.

CDR3 in amino acids: CASSLVWPGELFF. The DNA of the CDR3 is TGTGCCAGCAGCTTAGTCTGGCCCGGGGAGCTGTTTTTT. The V call is TRBV7-2, the J call TRBJ2-2, with D hard to call. The V gene's germline CDR1 is SGHTA and CDR2 FQGNSA. The ends were cut back, 1 base at V and 6 bases at J, with 6 bases in the middle. This CDR3 region has 13 residues.

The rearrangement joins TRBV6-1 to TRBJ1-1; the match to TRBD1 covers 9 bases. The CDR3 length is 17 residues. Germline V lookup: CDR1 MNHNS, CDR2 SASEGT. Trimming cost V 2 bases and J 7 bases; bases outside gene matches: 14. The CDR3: CASSESPLGQGTDEAFF. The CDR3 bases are TGTGCCAGCAGTGAAAGCCCTTTGGGACAGGGTACGGATGAAGCTTTCTTT.

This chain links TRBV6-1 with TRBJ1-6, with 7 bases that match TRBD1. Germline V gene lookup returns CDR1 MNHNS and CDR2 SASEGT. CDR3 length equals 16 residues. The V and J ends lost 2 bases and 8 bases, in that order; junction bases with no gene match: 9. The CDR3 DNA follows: TGTGCCAGCAGTGAATCGACAGGGTTCTTTTATTCACCCCTCCACTTT. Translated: CASSESTGFFYSPLHF.

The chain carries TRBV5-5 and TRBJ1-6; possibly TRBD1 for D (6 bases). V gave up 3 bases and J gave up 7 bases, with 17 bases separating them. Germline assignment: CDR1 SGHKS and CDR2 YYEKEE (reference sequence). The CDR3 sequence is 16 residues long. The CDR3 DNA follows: TGTGCCAGCAGCTCCTTGACGGACAGATCGAATTCACCCCTCCACTTT. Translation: CASSSLTDRSNSPLHF.

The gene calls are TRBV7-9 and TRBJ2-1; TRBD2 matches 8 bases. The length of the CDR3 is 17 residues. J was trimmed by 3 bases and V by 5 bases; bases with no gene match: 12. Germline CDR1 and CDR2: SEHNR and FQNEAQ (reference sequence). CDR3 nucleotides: TGTGCCAGCAGCCCTCTTGGACTAGCTGCCGTCTACAATGAGCAGTTCTTC. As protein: CASSPLGLAAVYNEQFF.

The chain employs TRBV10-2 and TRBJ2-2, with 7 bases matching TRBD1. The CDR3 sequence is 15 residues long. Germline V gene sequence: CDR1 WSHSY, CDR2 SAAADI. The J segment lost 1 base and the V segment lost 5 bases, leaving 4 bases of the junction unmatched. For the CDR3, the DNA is TGCGCCAGCAGTTACCGACAGGGGAACACCGGGGAGCTGTTTTTT. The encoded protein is CASSYRQGNTGELFF.